The rows below give T cell receptor beta chains drawn from one sample of a study of vaccination and CD4 T cells after COVID-19. Their target antigens are unknown. MiXCR, applied by TCRdb to the PCR reads, yields one record per CDR3 protein. The sample lists about 21,000 distinct CDR3 sequences; around 46% were seen once. The specimen was CD4+ T cells from blood, cultured in vitro, collected about 7 months after SARS-CoV-2 vaccination. All receptors derive from a human donor who had recovered from COVID-19. CDR3s include the opening cysteine and the closing phenylalanine or tryptophan. A D gene is named only where the DNA matches it firmly. Size is omitted from some rows. Given values are once, few, many or a class for expanded clones.

>TRBJ1-2|-|TRBV6-1|few
TGTGCCAGCGGTAGACAGCTTAACTATGGCTACACCTTC
CASGRQLNYGYTF
>TRBJ2-7|-|TRBV19|-
TGTGCCAGTAGCAGAAGGGTGGGGTACTACGAGCAGTACTTC
CASSRRVGYYEQYF
>TRBJ2-5|TRBD2|TRBV2|-
TGTGCCAGCAGTGGTCCGACTAGCGGGAGGGCCTGGGAAGAGACCCAGTACTTC
CASSGPTSGRAWEETQYF
>TRBJ1-2|-|TRBV20-1|few
TGCAGTGCTGGCGGGGACTATGGCTACACCTTC
CSAGGDYGYTF
>TRBJ2-7|TRBD1|TRBV11-2|-
TGTGCCAGCAGCTCAGGACAGGTTACCTACGAGCAGTACTTC
CASSSGQVTYEQYF
>TRBJ1-2|-|TRBV27|-
TGTGCCAGCGCTGAGGGGCCCGGTAACTATGGCTACACCTTC
CASAEGPGNYGYTF
>TRBJ2-1|-|TRBV7-3|-
TGTGCCAGCAGCCTGGGGACCCATTCCAATGAGCAGTTCTTC
CASSLGTHSNEQFF
>TRBJ2-3|-|TRBV20-1|-
TGCAGTGCTAGGTCTCCCGGGACTAGCACAGATACGCAGTATTTT
CSARSPGTSTDTQYF
>TRBJ1-2|-|TRBV6-1|-
TGTGCCAGCAGGGAAAGTTCTAACTATGGCTACACCTTC
CASRESSNYGYTF
>TRBJ2-3|TRBD2|TRBV6-1|few
TGTGCCAGCAGTGAAGGGAGGACTAGCGGGGGCACAGATACGCAGTATTTT
CASSEGRTSGGTDTQYF
>TRBJ2-1|TRBD2|TRBV7-6|-
TGTGCCAGCAGCCCATTAGCGGGGGTGTCAATTGAGCAGTTCTTC
CASSPLAGVSIEQFF
>TRBJ2-3|-|TRBV6-2/TRBV6-3|-
TGTGCCAGCAGTTACTCGCCGCGGAGGGCCAAGCCCGATACGCAGTATTTT
CASSYSPRRAKPDTQYF
>TRBJ1-2|-|TRBV20-1|few
TGCAGTGCTAGAGATACGACTAACGTCTATGGCTACACCTTC
CSARDTTNVYGYTF
>TRBJ1-2|-|TRBV20-1|-
TGCAGTGCTAGAGAGACAGGAGGCTATGGCTACACCTTC
CSARETGGYGYTF
>TRBJ2-7|TRBD2|TRBV6-4|-
TGTGCCAGCACCCGGGGCGCGACGTTGGGACTAGCGGTCTCCTACGAGCAGTACTTC
CASTRGATLGLAVSYEQYF
>TRBJ1-2|-|TRBV11-3|few
TGTGCCAGCAGTCCCCGGTCGTCGGACGGCTACACCTTC
CASSPRSSDGYTF
>TRBJ2-7|TRBD1|TRBV7-6|once
TGTGCCAGCAGCTTTGCTTCGACAGGGGTAACCTACGAGCAGTACTTC
CASSFASTGVTYEQYF
>TRBJ2-7|-|TRBV20-1|-
TGCAGTGCTAGACCTGCCGGGGCTTGGTACGAGCAGTACTTC
CSARPAGAWYEQYF
>TRBJ1-1|-|TRBV7-9|-
TGTGCCAGCAGCTTAGAGAGAACTGAAGCTTTCTTT
CASSLERTEAFF
>TRBJ1-2|-|TRBV6-5|-
TGTGCCAGCAGTTATGCCAGTAGGCATGGCTACACCTTC
CASSYASRHGYTF
>TRBJ2-2|-|TRBV5-4|medium-sized
TGTGCCAGCAGCCCGGATGGCCAAGCGGCGAACACCGGGGAGCTGTTTTTT
CASSPDGQAANTGELFF
>TRBJ1-1|-|TRBV7-9|few
TGTGCCAGCACCATAGAACAGGGAACTGAAGCTTTCTTT
CASTIEQGTEAFF
>TRBJ2-7|TRBD2|TRBV20-1|medium-sized
TGCAGTGCTAGAAAACCGGGACTAGGTAACGAGCAGTACTTC
CSARKPGLGNEQYF
>TRBJ2-1|-|TRBV7-2|-
TGTGCCAGCAGCTTAGCGTGGACAAACTTTGAGCAGTTCTTC
CASSLAWTNFEQFF
>TRBJ2-5|-|TRBV7-9|few
TGTGCCAGCAGCTTAGCGCGACTGCCGGAGACCCAGTACTTC
CASSLARLPETQYF
>TRBJ1-2|-|TRBV6-1|-
TGTGCCAGCAGTCCGTTCAGTTTGGGCGGTGGCTACACCTTC
CASSPFSLGGGYTF
>TRBJ1-1|-|TRBV4-1|-
TGCGCCAGCAGCCGGCTTGCGAACACTGAAGCTTTCTTT
CASSRLANTEAFF
>TRBJ2-3|TRBD2|TRBV7-2|-
TGTGCCAGCGCTACTAGCGGGAGGTTAGATACGCAGTATTTT
CASATSGRLDTQYF
>TRBJ2-1|TRBD1|TRBV20-1|once
TGCAGTGCTAGAGCGGTGTGGCTTCGAGGGGGCGCCCCCAATGAGCAGTTCTTC
CSARAVWLRGGAPNEQFF
>TRBJ2-7|-|TRBV7-8|-
TGTGCCAGCAGCTTCGGAGGGAACTCCTACGAGCAGTACTTC
CASSFGGNSYEQYF
>TRBJ1-6|-|TRBV7-2|-
TGTGCCAGCAGCTTAGGTGGGAGACGTTATAATTCACCCCTCCACTTT
CASSLGGRRYNSPLHF
>TRBJ2-7|-|TRBV6-1|medium-sized
TGTGCCAGCAGTGATAGGATCGCAGGCTCCTACGAGCAGTACTTC
CASSDRIAGSYEQYF
>TRBJ2-1|-|TRBV11-3|-
TGTGCCAGCAGCTTAGAGGAATACAATGAGCAGTTCTTC
CASSLEEYNEQFF
>TRBJ1-2|-|TRBV2|-
TGTGCCAGCAGGGTGGGCTATGGCTACACCTTC
CASRVGYGYTF
>TRBJ2-7|-|TRBV20-1|medium-sized
TGCAGTGCAGGGAGTAAGAGTCGCGAGCAGTACTTC
CSAGSKSREQYF
>TRBJ1-1|-|TRBV29-1|-
TGCAGCGTCGAGATCATGAGGAACACTGAAGCTTTCTTT
CSVEIMRNTEAFF
>TRBJ2-7|-|TRBV20-1|-
TGCAGTGCTAGCCCATTGGTGGGGATTAACGAGCAGTACTTC
CSASPLVGINEQYF
>TRBJ2-3|-|TRBV15|-
TGTGCCACCAGCAGAGCCGGACGGCAGACCTATACGCAGTATTTT
CATSRAGRQTYTQYF
>TRBJ1-5|TRBD1|TRBV4-1|-
TGCGCCAGCAGCCAAGTGGACAGGGGAGGCTGGCCCCAGCATTTT
CASSQVDRGGWPQHF
>TRBJ2-3|TRBD2|TRBV27|-
TGTGCCAGCGCATCTTTGGTGTTGGGGACTAGCGGATACCCTAGCACAGATACGCAGTATTTT
CASASLVLGTSGYPSTDTQYF
>TRBJ2-7|TRBD1|TRBV20-1|-
TGCAGTGCTAGAGCGAGGACAGGTTTCCACGAGCAGTACTTC
CSARARTGFHEQYF
>TRBJ1-5|TRBD1|TRBV20-1|-
TGCAGTGCTAGAGATTTTCAGGGGGCAGGTCAGCCCCAGCATTTT
CSARDFQGAGQPQHF
>TRBJ2-5|TRBD2|TRBV20-1|-
TGCAGTGCTAGACGCGGGGGACCCCAAGAGACCCAGTACTTC
CSARRGGPQETQYF
>TRBJ1-2|-|TRBV7-9|medium-sized
TGTGCCAGCAGCGATAGGACTAACTATGGCTACACCTTC
CASSDRTNYGYTF
>TRBJ2-3|TRBD2|TRBV20-1|-
TGCAGTGCCGTTAGAGTTAGCGGGGGGGCTGGCGATACGCAGTATTTT
CSAVRVSGGAGDTQYF
>TRBJ1-6|-|TRBV7-9|-
TGTGCCAGCAGCTTAGTCGGGGGTGGCAATTCACCCCTCCACTTT
CASSLVGGGNSPLHF
>TRBJ2-5|TRBD2|TRBV19|-
TGTGCCAGTAAATCTCTAGCGGGAGGAGGCGAGACCCAGTACTTC
CASKSLAGGGETQYF
>TRBJ2-5|-|TRBV5-4|-
TGTGCCAGCAGCTTGGATTCAGAGACCCAGTACTTC
CASSLDSETQYF
>TRBJ2-5|TRBD2|TRBV7-3|few
TGTGCCAGCAGCCTAGGTGACCTAGCGGGGGGGCGTGAGACCCAGTACTTC
CASSLGDLAGGRETQYF
>TRBJ1-2|-|TRBV7-8|-
TGTGCCAGCAGCCCGAGGGCGCTTCCTGGCTACACCTTC
CASSPRALPGYTF
>TRBJ2-1|-|TRBV7-3|-
TGTGCCAGCAGCTTATTCCCCGAGAGCTCCTACAATGAGCAGTTCTTC
CASSLFPESSYNEQFF
>TRBJ2-5|-|TRBV11-3|many
TGTGCCAGCAGCTTAGAGGATTGGAAAGAGACCCAGTACTTC
CASSLEDWKETQYF
>TRBJ2-7|-|TRBV6-6|once
TGTGCCAGCAGTTACGCGGGCGAGCAGTACTTC
CASSYAGEQYF
>TRBJ1-6|-|TRBV7-2|few
TGTGCCAGCAGCTTAGTTGGGTCGAATTCACCCCTCCACTTT
CASSLVGSNSPLHF
>TRBJ2-5|-|TRBV11-3|-
TGTGCCAGCAGTTCAAATAGTGGTCTCCAAGAGACCCAGTACTTC
CASSSNSGLQETQYF
>TRBJ2-3|TRBD1|TRBV24-1|-
TGTGCCACCAGTGACATCCGGGACAGGGAGTCAGATACGCAGTATTTT
CATSDIRDRESDTQYF
>TRBJ2-3|TRBD1|TRBV20-1|few
TGCAGTGCTGACAGGGCCAAAGTATACACAGATACGCAGTATTTT
CSADRAKVYTDTQYF
>TRBJ1-5|-|TRBV28|-
TGTGCCAGCAGATATTCGAGGTTGTACCGGGGACTCCAGCCCCAGCATTTT
CASRYSRLYRGLQPQHF
>TRBJ1-5|-|TRBV2|few
TGTGCCAGCAGTGGCTCAGTTAATAGCAATCAGCCCCAGCATTTT
CASSGSVNSNQPQHF